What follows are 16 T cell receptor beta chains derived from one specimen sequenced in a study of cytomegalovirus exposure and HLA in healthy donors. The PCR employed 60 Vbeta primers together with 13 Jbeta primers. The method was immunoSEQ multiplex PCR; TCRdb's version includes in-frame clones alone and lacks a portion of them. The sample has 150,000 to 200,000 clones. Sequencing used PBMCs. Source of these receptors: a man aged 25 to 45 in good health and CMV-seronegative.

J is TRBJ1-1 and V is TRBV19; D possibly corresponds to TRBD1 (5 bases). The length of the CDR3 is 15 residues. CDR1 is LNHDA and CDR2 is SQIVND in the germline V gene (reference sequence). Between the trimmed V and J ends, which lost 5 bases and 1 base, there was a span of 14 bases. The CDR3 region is CASSFSGTQNTEAFF. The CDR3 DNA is TGTGCCAGTAGTTTTTCCGGGACTCAGAACACTGAAGCTTTCTTT.

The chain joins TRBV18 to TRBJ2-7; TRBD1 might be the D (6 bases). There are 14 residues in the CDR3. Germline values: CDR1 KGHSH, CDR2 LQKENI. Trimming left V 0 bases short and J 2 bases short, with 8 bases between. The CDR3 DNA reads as TGTGCCAGCTCACCACCGGGGGCCACCTACGAGCAGTACTTC. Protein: CASSPPGATYEQYF.

The chain's CDR3 is CASTWGDEQYF. DNA for the CDR3: TGCGCCAGCACATGGGGCGACGAGCAGTACTTC. V gene TRBV5-1 combines with J gene TRBJ2-7, with D perhaps matching TRBD1 (5 bases). CDR3 length equals 11 residues. V was shortened by 6 bases and J by 5 bases, with 9 bases between the two germline ends. Germline CDR1 reads SGHRS; CDR2 reads YFSETQ.

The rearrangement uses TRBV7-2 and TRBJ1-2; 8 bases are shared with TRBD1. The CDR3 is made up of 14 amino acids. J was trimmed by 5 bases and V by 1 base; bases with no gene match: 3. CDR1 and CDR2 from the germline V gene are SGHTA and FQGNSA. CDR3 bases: TGTGCCAGCAGCTTAGACAGGGGGTCTTATGGCTACACCTTC. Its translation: CASSLDRGSYGYTF.

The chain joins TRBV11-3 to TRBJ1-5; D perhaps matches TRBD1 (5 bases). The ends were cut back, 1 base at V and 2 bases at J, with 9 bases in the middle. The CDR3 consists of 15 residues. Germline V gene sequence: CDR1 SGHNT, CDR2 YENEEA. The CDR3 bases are TGTGCCAGCAGCTTAGGTGTAGGGGGCAATCAGCCCCAGCATTTT. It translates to CASSLGVGGNQPQHF.

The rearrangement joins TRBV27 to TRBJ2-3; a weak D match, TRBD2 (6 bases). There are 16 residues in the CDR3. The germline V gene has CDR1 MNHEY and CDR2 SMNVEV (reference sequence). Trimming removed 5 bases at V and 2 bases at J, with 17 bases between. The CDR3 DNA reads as TGTGCCAGCAGTCCTCTAGCGTCCCTAATCACAGATACGCAGTATTTT. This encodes CASSPLASLITDTQYF.

The CDR3 protein is CASSIGLRGWHYGYTF. CDR3 coding DNA: TGTGCCAGTAGTATAGGTTTACGCGGGTGGCATTATGGCTACACCTTC. The chain joins TRBV19 to TRBJ1-2; D not resolved. The V gene's germline CDR1 is LNHDA and CDR2 SQIVND (reference sequence). Trimming cost V 1 base and J 5 bases, with 17 bases left between them. CDR3 length: 16 residues.

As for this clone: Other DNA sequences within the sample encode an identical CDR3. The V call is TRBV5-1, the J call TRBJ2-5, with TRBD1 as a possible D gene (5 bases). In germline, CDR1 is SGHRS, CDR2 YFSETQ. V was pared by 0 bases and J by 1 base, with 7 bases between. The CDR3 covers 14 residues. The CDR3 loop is CASSLAQGQETQYF. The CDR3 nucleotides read TGCGCCAGCAGCTTGGCCCAGGGCCAAGAGACCCAGTACTTC.

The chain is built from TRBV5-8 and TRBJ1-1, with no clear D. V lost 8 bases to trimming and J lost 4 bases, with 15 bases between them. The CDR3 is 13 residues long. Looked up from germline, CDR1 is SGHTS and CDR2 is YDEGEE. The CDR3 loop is CASVLGRGTEAFF. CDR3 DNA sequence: TGTGCCAGTGTTTTGGGTCGGGGCACTGAAGCTTTCTTT.

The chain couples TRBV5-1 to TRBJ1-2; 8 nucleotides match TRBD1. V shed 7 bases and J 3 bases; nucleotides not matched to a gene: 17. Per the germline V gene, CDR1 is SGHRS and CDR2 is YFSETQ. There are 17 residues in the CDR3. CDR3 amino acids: CASSGQALTFGDYGYTF. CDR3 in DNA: TGCGCCAGCTCGGGACAGGCGCTGACGTTCGGGGACTATGGCTACACCTTC.

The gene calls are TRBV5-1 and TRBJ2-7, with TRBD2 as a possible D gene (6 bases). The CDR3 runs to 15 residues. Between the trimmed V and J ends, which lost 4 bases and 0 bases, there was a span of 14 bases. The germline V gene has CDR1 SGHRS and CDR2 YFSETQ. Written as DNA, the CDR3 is TGCGCCAGCAGCAGGGAGGAGGGTAGCTCCTACGAGCAGTACTTC. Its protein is CASSREEGSSYEQYF.

The CDR3 spells CASRKDWMNTEAFF. CDR3 DNA sequence: TGTGCCAGCAGGAAGGACTGGATGAACACTGAAGCTTTCTTT. The chain joins TRBV9 to TRBJ1-1; D ambiguous. This CDR3 contains 14 residues. Looked up from germline, CDR1 is SGDLS and CDR2 is YYNGEE. Trimming shortened V by 5 bases and J by 0 bases, and 11 bases separated the two germline ends.

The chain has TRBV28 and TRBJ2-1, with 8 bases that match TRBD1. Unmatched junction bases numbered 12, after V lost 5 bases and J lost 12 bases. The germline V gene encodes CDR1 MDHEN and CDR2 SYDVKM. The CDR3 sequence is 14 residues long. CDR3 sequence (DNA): TGTGCCAGCAGTGGAAGAGGCAGGGGGCCTAGGCAGTTCTTC. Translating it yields CASSGRGRGPRQFF.

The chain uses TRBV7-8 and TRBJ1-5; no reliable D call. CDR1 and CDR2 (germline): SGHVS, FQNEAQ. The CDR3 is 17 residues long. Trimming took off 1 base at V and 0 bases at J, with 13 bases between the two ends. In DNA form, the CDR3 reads TGTGCCAGCAGCTTAGGAACAGCCAGTTATAGCAATCAGCCCCAGCATTTT. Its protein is CASSLGTASYSNQPQHF.

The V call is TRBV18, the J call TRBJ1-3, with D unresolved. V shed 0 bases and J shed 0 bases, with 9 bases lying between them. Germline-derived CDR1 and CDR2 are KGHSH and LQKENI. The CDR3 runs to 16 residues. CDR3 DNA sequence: TGTGCCAGCTCACCACCGGCAGTACGCTCTGGAAACACCATATATTTT. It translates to CASSPPAVRSGNTIYF.

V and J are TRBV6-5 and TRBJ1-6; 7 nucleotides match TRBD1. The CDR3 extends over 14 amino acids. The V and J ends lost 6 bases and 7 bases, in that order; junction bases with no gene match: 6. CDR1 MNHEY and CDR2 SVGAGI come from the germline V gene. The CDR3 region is CASSQQGRNSPLHF. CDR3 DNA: TGTGCCAGCAGCCAACAGGGGCGAAATTCACCCCTCCACTTT.